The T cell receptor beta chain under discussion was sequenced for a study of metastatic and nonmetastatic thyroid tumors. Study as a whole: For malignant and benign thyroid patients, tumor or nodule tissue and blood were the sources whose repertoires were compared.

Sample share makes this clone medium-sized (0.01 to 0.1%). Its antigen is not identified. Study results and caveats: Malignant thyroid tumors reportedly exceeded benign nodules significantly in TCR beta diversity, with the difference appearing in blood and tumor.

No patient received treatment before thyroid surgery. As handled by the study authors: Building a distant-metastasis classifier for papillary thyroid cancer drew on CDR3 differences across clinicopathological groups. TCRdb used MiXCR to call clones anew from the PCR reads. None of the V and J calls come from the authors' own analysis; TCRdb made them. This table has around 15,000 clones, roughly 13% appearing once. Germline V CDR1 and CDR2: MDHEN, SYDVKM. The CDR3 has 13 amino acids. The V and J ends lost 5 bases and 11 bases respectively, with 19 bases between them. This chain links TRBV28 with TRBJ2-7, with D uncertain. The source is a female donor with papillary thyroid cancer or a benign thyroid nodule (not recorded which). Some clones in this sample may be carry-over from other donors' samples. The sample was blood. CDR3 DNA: TGTGCCAGCAGTGAGTCGGGTGTAGTTGTCGAGTACTTC. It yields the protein CASSESGVVVEYF. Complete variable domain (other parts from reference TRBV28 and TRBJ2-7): DVKVTQSSRYLVKRTGEKVFLECVQDMDHENMFWYRQDPGLGLRLIYFSYDVKMKEKGDIPEGYSVSREKKERFSLILESASTNQTSMYLCASSESGVVVEYFGPGTRLTVT.